The 8 T cell receptor beta chains listed next were all sequenced from one sample in a study of T-cell reconstitution after alpha-beta-depleted transplantation in children. Unique molecular identifiers were used to barcode this TCRbeta library. MiXCR was run by TCRdb on the PCR reads, yielding one entry per CDR3 protein. The data hold fewer than 550,000 distinct CDR3 sequences, with 8% to 11% observed a single time. The sequencing used PBMCs, collected before TCRalphabeta/CD19-depleted stem cell transplant. The receptors here all came from a child aged 2 to 10 with inherited bone marrow failure, due to receive a stem cell transplant.

This clonotype was picked up a small number of times. V gene TRBV7-2 combines with J gene TRBJ1-5, with TRBD1 matching over 10 bases. Trimming removed 3 bases from V and 7 bases from J; junction bases left unmatched: 6. The CDR3 runs 15 residues. The germline V gene encodes CDR1 SGHTA and CDR2 FQGNSA. The CDR3 DNA is TGTGCCAGCAGCTTTCGGACAGGGGGGGAACAGCCCCAGCATTTT. Its protein product is CASSFRTGGEQPQHF.

There are a few counts of this clonotype. The rearrangement uses TRBV25-1 and TRBJ2-2, with D tentatively TRBD1 (6 bases). Trimming pared 3 bases from V and 6 bases from J, leaving 17 bases between. There are 16 residues in the CDR3. Germline CDR1 reads MGHDK; CDR2 reads SYGVNS. The CDR3 DNA reads as TGTGCCAGCAGTGATCCGGGGCAGGGGCTGGCCGGGGAGCTGTTTTTT. Encoded protein: CASSDPGQGLAGELFF.

This clonotype has a handful of counts. The V call is TRBV28, the J call TRBJ2-1; weak D call: TRBD1 (5 bases). V was shortened by 2 bases and J by 2 bases, with 13 bases between the two germline ends. CDR1 and CDR2 from the germline V gene are MDHEN and SYDVKM. The CDR3 has 16 amino acids. The CDR3 nucleotides are TGTGCCAGCAGTTTACCGCAGGGTTTTGCCTACAATGAGCAGTTCTTC. Protein: CASSLPQGFAYNEQFF.

This chain connects TRBV30 to TRBJ2-7, with 7 nucleotides matching TRBD2. The V gene's germline CDR1 is GTSNPN and CDR2 SVGIG (reference sequence). There are 12 residues in the CDR3. After removal of 7 bases from V and 7 bases from J, the junction contained 10 bases not matched to a gene. This CDR3 is CASEPGRGEQYF. The CDR3 coding sequence is TGTGCCTCAGAACCGGGGCGGGGGGAGCAGTACTTC.

This clonotype was observed once. The chain uses TRBV3-1 and TRBJ2-3; 9 nucleotides align to TRBD1. The CDR3 consists of 18 residues. V was clipped by 0 bases and J by 2 bases; unmatched bases: 9. Germline V gives CDR1 LGHDT, CDR2 YNNKEL (reference sequence). DNA of the CDR3: TGTGCCAGCAGCCAAGATACCGGGACAGGGATTATCACAGATACGCAGTATTTT. This sequence encodes CASSQDTGTGIITDTQYF.

This clonotype was seen many times. In DNA, the CDR3 is TGCAGCGTTAGAGGGTCGGGGGGTCTTTATGGCTACACCTTC. Protein: CSVRGSGGLYGYTF. This chain joins TRBV29-1 and TRBJ1-2; a weak D match, TRBD1 (5 bases). Germline CDR1 SQVTM, CDR2 ANQGSEA. V gave up 5 bases and J gave up 5 bases, with 18 bases separating them. CDR3 length: 14 amino acids.

This clonotype was counted a few times. This chain connects TRBV6-5 to TRBJ2-2; the match to TRBD2 covers 10 bases. Germline trimming cut 4 bases from V and 1 base from J; bases unmatched to any gene: 6. The CDR3 loop spans 17 amino acids. Germline loops: CDR1 MNHEY, CDR2 SVGAGI. CDR3 in DNA: TGTGCCAGCAGTTCCGGCGTAGCGGGAGGGAACACCGGGGAGCTGTTTTTT. This encodes CASSSGVAGGNTGELFF.

This clonotype was observed a few times. V gene TRBV27 combines with J gene TRBJ2-1, with a tentative D call TRBD2 (5 bases). The CDR3 totals 16 residues. Trimming left V 0 bases short and J 2 bases short, with 11 bases between. The germline V gene has CDR1 MNHEY and CDR2 SMNVEV (reference sequence). The CDR3 DNA is TGTGCCAGCAGTTTATCTAGAGGGAACGCCTACAATGAGCAGTTCTTC. Protein: CASSLSRGNAYNEQFF.